This T cell receptor beta chain was captured in a study of shared clonotypes between healthy human individuals. The CDR3 has 13 residues. Germline CDR1 SNHLY, CDR2 FYNNEI. The ends were cut back, 4 bases at V and 2 bases at J, with 7 bases in the middle. The study, taken as a whole, reports: Non-shared clonotypes had lower generation probabilities than those shared by all four donors.

It was roughly 210 ng DNA, about 30,000 T cell genomes, that sorted-subset replicate PCRs used. Sequencing was performed with immunoSEQ multiplex PCR; in TCRdb, only in-frame clones are kept and a portion is missing. This sample has some 2,000,000 clones, with roughly 94% found just once. Note on this clone: Antigen: not known.

This TCR was sampled from a man younger than 35 in good health. The chain combines TRBV2 with TRBJ2-3; D perhaps matches TRBD1 (5 bases). The sample comprised naive CD4+ T cells sorted from blood. As for subset: CD45RA+ positively selected. The CDR3 region has the DNA TGTGCCAGCAGTGGCAGGGTCACAGATACGCAGTATTTT. This encodes CASSGRVTDTQYF.